One sample yielded the 30 T cell receptor beta chains listed below, sequenced in a study of regulatory T cells in long-lasting Graves disease. This sample's time point: newly diagnosed GD, antithyroid drugs for less than 3 months. PBMC RNA was the source of the TCR library. CDR3 regions were amplified by Arm-PCR using iRepertoire HTBI primers to build TCR beta libraries. In TCRdb, the multiplex PCR reads were re-called with MiXCR into one record per CDR3 protein. This table has approximately 470,000 distinct CDR3 sequences, around 15% appearing once. This sample was shared with a second study, whose subject was T cells in Graves' hyperthyroidism and ophthalmopathy.

Sequenced material: peripheral blood mononuclear cells (PBMCs), taken at new diagnosis, from a patient treated with antithyroid drugs. Receptor source: a man aged 35-49 years with Graves disease.

This clonotype was counted at least ten times. A junction boundary mismatches the germline segment, possibly from a read error. This chain connects TRBV5-1 to TRBJ2-7, with D perhaps TRBD2 (6 bases). Germline V lookup: CDR1 SGHRS, CDR2 YFSETQ. The CDR3 has 15 amino acids. CDR3 in DNA: TGTGCCAGCAGCTTGTCCGGGACTCCTCTTAAAGAGCAGTACTTC. Encoded protein: CASSLSGTPLKEQYF.

V usage is TRBV7-2 and J usage is TRBJ1-5, with 10 bases aligning to TRBD1. After removal of 1 base from V and 0 bases from J, the junction contained 6 bases not matched to a gene. The V gene's germline CDR1 is SGHTA and CDR2 FQGNSA. The CDR3 is 18 residues long. CDR3 DNA sequence: TGTGCCAGCAGCTTAGGAGGGACAGGGGCGGTTAGCAATCAGCCCCAGCATTTT. This sequence encodes CASSLGGTGAVSNQPQHF.

This clonotype appeared many times. This chain uses TRBV20-1 with TRBJ2-1; 11 nucleotides align to TRBD2. V trimming: 3 bases; J trimming: 15 bases; junction bases outside the gene matches: 13. This CDR3 comprises 14 residues. The V gene's germline CDR1 is DFQATT and CDR2 SNEGSKA (reference sequence). The CDR3: CSASISGRAMIAFF. Here the CDR3 DNA reads TGCAGTGCTAGCATTAGCGGGAGGGCCATGATTGCGTTCTTC.

At least ten counts were recorded for this clonotype. The J gene is TRBJ2-5, the V gene TRBV2; 8 bases map to TRBD2. CDR1 and CDR2 (germline): SNHLY, FYNNEI. V trimming: 7 bases; J trimming: 1 base; junction bases outside the gene matches: 5. This CDR3 spans 14 amino acids. The CDR3 region is CASTPRGAQETQYF. CDR3 bases: TGTGCCAGCACTCCGCGGGGGGCCCAAGAGACCCAGTACTTC.

This clonotype was seen many times. The CDR3 DNA follows: TGTGCCAGCTCACCGCGACCCATTAGCACAGATACGCAGTATTTT. It codes for CASSPRPISTDTQYF. The chain combines TRBV18 with TRBJ2-3; D is uncertain. CDR3 size: 15 residues. Looked up from germline, CDR1 is KGHSH and CDR2 is LQKENI. Trimming removed 3 bases from V and 0 bases from J, with 10 bases in between.

Regarding this clonotype: At one boundary the junction diverges from the germline segment, which might be a read error. The CDR3 sequence is CASTRDTEASF. For the CDR3, the DNA is TGTGCCAGCACACGGGACACTGAAGCTTCCTTT. The V and J genes are TRBV12-3 or TRBV12-4 and TRBJ1-1; TRBD1 is a possible D gene (6 bases). The CDR3 consists of 11 residues.

The J gene is TRBJ2-1, the V gene TRBV5-6; tentatively, D is TRBD2 (6 bases). The germline V and J ends were trimmed by 2 bases and 8 bases, with 23 bases remaining between them. The CDR3 is made up of 17 amino acids. Germline CDR1 reads SGHDT; CDR2 reads YYEEEE. The DNA of the CDR3 is TGTGCCAGCAGCTTCCAGGTCAGCGGGTCAGCAGGCTATGAGCAGTTCTTC. This translates into CASSFQVSGSAGYEQFF.

There are many counts of this clonotype. The chain recombines TRBV7-9 with TRBJ2-2; D is unclear. There are 12 residues in the CDR3. Germline CDR1 and CDR2: SEHNR and FQNEAQ (reference sequence). V lost 4 bases and J lost 3, with 3 bases in between. CDR3 in amino acids: CASSSYTGELFF. The CDR3, as DNA: TGTGCCAGCAGCTCTTACACCGGGGAGCTGTTTTTT. Full variable domain (rest looked up from reference TRBV7-9 and TRBJ2-2): DTGVSQNPRHKITKRGQNVTFRCDPISEHNRLYWYRQTLGQGPEFLTYFQNEAQLEKSRLLSDRFSAERPKGSFSTLEIQRTEQGDSAMYLCASSSYTGELFFGEGSRLTVL.

This clonotype was counted between two and nine times. The rearrangement uses TRBV3-1 and TRBJ2-2; the D gene is possibly TRBD2 (6 bases). Per germline, CDR1 LGHDT and CDR2 YNNKEL (reference sequence). V was shortened by 1 base and J by 7 bases, with 13 bases between the two germline ends. This CDR3 comprises 15 residues. CDR3 region: CASSQGRASNGELFF. For the CDR3, the DNA is TGTGCCAGCAGCCAAGGGAGGGCCTCAAACGGGGAGCTGTTTTTT.

This clonotype came up a few times. The chain recombines TRBV24-1 with TRBJ2-7, with 8 bases that match TRBD2. Trimming cost V 9 bases and J 2 bases; bases outside gene matches: 8. Germline values: CDR1 KGHDR, CDR2 SFDVKD. The CDR3 runs to 14 residues. The CDR3 DNA follows: TGTGCCACCGCCCCCCTAGCGGGTCCCTACGAGCAGTACTTC. This sequence encodes CATAPLAGPYEQYF.

A few counts support this clonotype. V usage is TRBV5-4 and J usage is TRBJ2-7; D gene uncertain. V lost 0 bases, J lost 2 bases, and 12 bases lay in between. Germline loops: CDR1 SGHNT, CDR2 YYREEE (reference sequence). The CDR3 extends over 15 amino acids. The CDR3 DNA follows: TGTGCCAGCAGCTTGGATTCCGTTGCTGCCTACGAGCAGTACTTC. It yields the protein CASSLDSVAAYEQYF. The full variable domain, in which reference TRBV5-4 and TRBJ2-7 provide the parts outside the CDR3, is ETGVTQSPTHLIKTRGQQVTLRCSSQSGHNTVSWYQQALGQGPQFIFQYYREEENGRGNFPPRFSGLQFPNYSSELNVNALELDDSALYLCASSLDSVAAYEQYFGPGTRLTVT.

This clonotype was detected many times. This sequence joins TRBV27 and TRBJ2-5; D gene ambiguous. This CDR3 has 13 residues. The V gene lost 7 bases and the J gene lost 7 bases, with 16 bases spanning the gap. CDR1 and CDR2 (germline): MNHEY, SMNVEV (reference sequence). In DNA, the CDR3 is TGTGCCAGCAACCCGACGGGCTCGGGGACCCAGTACTTC. Translation gives CASNPTGSGTQYF.

This clonotype appeared a few times. The chain couples TRBV7-2 to TRBJ1-3, with D uncertain. This CDR3 is built from 15 residues. The V and J ends lost 5 bases and 0 bases respectively, with 11 bases between them. From germline, CDR1 is SGHTA and CDR2 FQGNSA. CDR3 sequence reads: CASSAHRVSGNTIYF. DNA of the CDR3: TGTGCCAGCAGCGCACACAGAGTCTCTGGAAACACCATATATTTT.

The J gene is TRBJ1-4, the V gene TRBV30, with D uncertain. V lost 0 bases and J lost 5, with 7 bases in between. The V gene's germline CDR1 is GTSNPN and CDR2 SVGIG (reference sequence). The CDR3 is made up of 13 amino acids. The CDR3 spells CAWSVRLNEKLFF. DNA of the CDR3: TGTGCCTGGAGTGTACGCCTAAATGAAAAACTGTTTTTT.

The rearrangement uses TRBV18 and TRBJ2-3; 7 nucleotides match TRBD2. Germline values: CDR1 KGHSH, CDR2 LQKENI. Germline trimming cut 3 bases from V and 3 bases from J; bases unmatched to any gene: 9. The CDR3 is 16 amino acids. The CDR3 region has the DNA TGTGCCAGCTCACCGCTCGGCGGGGGTCGGACAGATACGCAGTATTTT. It is translated as CASSPLGGGRTDTQYF.

This clonotype was counted at least ten times. The J gene is TRBJ2-1, the V gene TRBV2; perhaps TRBD2 as D (6 bases). Germline V gene sequence: CDR1 SNHLY, CDR2 FYNNEI. Trimming cost V 8 bases and J 4 bases, with 12 bases left between them. This CDR3 has 13 amino acids. CDR3 sequence: CASAREVYNEQFF. CDR3 coding DNA: TGTGCCAGCGCGAGGGAGGTGTACAATGAGCAGTTCTTC.

This clonotype showed up just a few times. The chain combines TRBV9 with TRBJ1-2; 9 nucleotides align to TRBD1. Trimming at V came to 3 bases and at J to 6 bases, leaving 3 bases not matched to a gene. CDR1 SGDLS and CDR2 YYNGEE come from the germline V gene. The CDR3 extends over 13 amino acids. CDR3 in amino acids: CASSEQGAHGYTF. DNA for the CDR3: TGTGCCAGCAGCGAACAGGGGGCGCATGGCTACACCTTC.

This clonotype was detected many times. The chain links TRBV24-1 to TRBJ2-1, with D possibly matching TRBD2 (6 bases). Germline V gives CDR1 KGHDR, CDR2 SFDVKD. The CDR3 runs to 17 residues. The V and J ends lost 0 bases and 0 bases respectively, with 11 bases between them. CDR3 region: CATSDLGRGSSYNEQFF. CDR3 nucleotide sequence: TGTGCCACCAGTGATTTGGGGCGGGGAAGCTCCTACAATGAGCAGTTCTTC.

At least ten counts were recorded for this clonotype. The genes are TRBV11-2 and TRBJ2-7; 12 bases align to TRBD2. J lost 3 bases, V lost 5 bases, and 5 bases had no gene match. The CDR3 spans 15 residues. Germline lookup yields CDR1 SGHAT and CDR2 FQNNGV. This CDR3 is CASSQGTSGFYEQYF. As DNA, the CDR3 is TGTGCCAGCAGCCAGGGGACTAGCGGGTTCTACGAGCAGTACTTC.

In this sample, this clonotype turned up many times. The chain couples TRBV7-3 to TRBJ2-5; either TRBD1 or TRBD2 may supply D (5 bases each). V was cut by 3 bases and J by 5 bases, with 10 bases left in between. Germline loops: CDR1 SGHTA, CDR2 FQGTGA. The CDR3 extends over 13 amino acids. The CDR3 reads CASSFTRGETQYF. CDR3 DNA sequence: TGTGCCAGCAGCTTTACTAGGGGTGAGACCCAGTACTTC.

This clonotype was picked up many times. J is TRBJ2-3 and V is TRBV20-1; no reliable D call. The CDR3 consists of 13 residues. The germline V gene encodes CDR1 DFQATT and CDR2 SNEGSKA (reference sequence). Trimming removed 3 bases at V and 2 bases at J, with 9 bases between. CDR3 in DNA: TGCAGTGCTAGTAGATTCCCCACAGATACGCAGTATTTT. Translating gives CSASRFPTDTQYF.

This clonotype occurred many times. The J gene is TRBJ2-2, the V gene TRBV6-2 or TRBV6-3, with 7 nucleotides matching TRBD1. Germline CDR1 is MNHEY and CDR2 is SVGEGT. The CDR3 runs to 15 residues. Trimming cost V 2 bases and J 4 bases; bases outside gene matches: 4. CDR3 region: CASSYGDSPTGELFF. Here the CDR3 DNA reads TGTGCCAGCAGTTACGGGGACAGTCCCACCGGGGAGCTGTTTTTT.

This clonotype was found many times. This sequence joins TRBV5-1 and TRBJ1-1; no reliable D call. CDR3 length: 12 amino acids. V lost 0 bases and J 6 bases, leaving 6 bases between the germline ends. CDR1 is SGHRS and CDR2 is YFSETQ in the germline V gene. CDR3 protein: CASSLDGPEAFF. CDR3 DNA sequence: TGCGCCAGCAGCTTGGACGGACCTGAAGCTTTCTTT.

This clonotype was seen many times. The chain uses TRBV3-1 and TRBJ2-1; 8 bases fit TRBD2. The germline V gene encodes CDR1 LGHDT and CDR2 YNNKEL (reference sequence). With V trimmed by 3 bases and J by 4 bases, 11 bases remained unmatched. The CDR3 length is 17 residues. DNA of the CDR3: TGTGCCAGCAGCCACCGTCGGACAGCGGGAGCGTACAATGAGCAGTTCTTC. Its translation: CASSHRRTAGAYNEQFF.

This clonotype was seen ten or more times. V and J are TRBV6-2 or TRBV6-3 and TRBJ2-3; D remains unclear. V was trimmed by 0 bases and J by 0 bases, leaving 4 bases between them. The CDR3 spans 14 residues. The germline CDR1 and CDR2 sequences are MNHEY and SVGEGT. The CDR3 nucleotides are TGTGCCAGCAGTTACTCTGGGAGCACAGATACGCAGTATTTT. Translated, it gives CASSYSGSTDTQYF.

This clonotype was recorded many times. The genes are TRBV6-1 and TRBJ1-2, with no clear D. Germline V gene data show CDR1 as MNHNS and CDR2 as SASEGT. The V end lost 6 bases, the J end lost 5 bases, and 10 bases lay between the germline ends. The length of the CDR3 is 12 residues. The CDR3 region has the DNA TGTGCCAGCAGCGAAAACGGATATGGCTACACCTTC. Translation: CASSENGYGYTF.

The chain employs TRBV10-3 and TRBJ2-7; perhaps TRBD1 as D (6 bases). The CDR3 length is 14 residues. Germline-derived CDR1 and CDR2 are ENHRY and SYGVKD. V lost 10 bases, J lost 1 base, and 17 bases lay in between. The chain's CDR3 is CATADSPPSYEQYF. CDR3 DNA sequence: TGTGCCACCGCGGACAGCCCTCCGTCCTACGAGCAGTACTTC.

Turning to this clonotype: A much larger clone lies a single base off, so this may be a read error. This chain links TRBV29-1 with TRBJ2-7; the D is unclear. This CDR3 has 12 amino acids. V was cut by 8 bases and J by 1 base, with 12 bases left in between. In germline, CDR1 is SQVTM, CDR2 ANQGSEA. The CDR3 DNA reads as TGCAGCATTGGGCCGGCGTCCTACGAGCAGTACTTC. Its protein is CSIGPASYEQYF.

On this clonotype itself: This clone may be a read error of a much larger clone one base away. V usage is TRBV28 and J usage is TRBJ2-5; tentative D call: TRBD2 (6 bases). The V gene lost 6 bases and the J gene lost 4 bases, with 18 bases spanning the gap. This CDR3 is 15 amino acids long. CDR1 is MDHEN, CDR2 SYDVKM, per germline. The CDR3: CASSRDSVARETQYF. In nucleotides, the CDR3 is TGTGCCAGCAGCCGGGACTCAGTCGCAAGAGAGACCCAGTACTTC.

This clonotype was detected a few times. This chain joins TRBV4-1 and TRBJ1-5, with D unclear. The germline gives CDR1 MGHRA, CDR2 YSYEKL. The CDR3 has 16 amino acids. V lost 0 bases and J lost 0, with 9 bases in between. CDR3 nucleotides: TGCGCCAGCAGCCAAGAAACACATAATAGCAATCAGCCCCAGCATTTT. This gives the protein CASSQETHNSNQPQHF.